This passage covers 3 T cell receptor beta chains from one sample sequenced in a study of graft-versus-host responses after intestinal transplantation. Profiled with immunoSEQ multiplex PCR; TCRdb holds only in-frame clones, not every one. This sample has fewer than 55,000 clones; roughly 96% occur once, and the top ten carry under 0.25%. These TCRs are of unknown antigen specificity. This specimen was unstimulated CD8+ T cells sorted from spleen or lymph node cells, taken before transplant. These receptors were collected from a human donor who was the organ donor for an intestinal transplant.

The chain links TRBV5-6 to TRBJ1-5; possibly TRBD1 for D (5 bases). Germline V gene sequence: CDR1 SGHDT, CDR2 YYEEEE. The CDR3 has 13 amino acids. Trimming took off 4 bases at V and 6 bases at J, with 11 bases between the two ends. CDR3 protein: CASSQGSGQPQHF. For the CDR3, the DNA is TGTGCCAGCAGCCAGGGTTCTGGTCAGCCCCAGCATTTT.

V and J are TRBV4-1 and TRBJ1-2; no firm D call. The CDR3 has 14 residues. Per the germline V gene, CDR1 is MGHRA and CDR2 is YSYEKL. The germline V and J ends were trimmed by 5 bases and 1 base, with 11 bases remaining between them. The CDR3: CASSSRALNYGYTF. CDR3 in DNA: TGCGCCAGCAGCTCCCGGGCGCTTAACTATGGCTACACCTTC.

CDR3 sequence (DNA): TGCGCCAGCAGTCCAGAGACAGATACGCAGTATTTT. Translation: CASSPETDTQYF. This chain uses TRBV5-1 with TRBJ2-3; no definite D call. Germline V lookup: CDR1 SGHRS, CDR2 YFSETQ. The CDR3 is made up of 12 amino acids. V lost 5 bases to trimming and J lost 3 bases, with 7 bases between them.